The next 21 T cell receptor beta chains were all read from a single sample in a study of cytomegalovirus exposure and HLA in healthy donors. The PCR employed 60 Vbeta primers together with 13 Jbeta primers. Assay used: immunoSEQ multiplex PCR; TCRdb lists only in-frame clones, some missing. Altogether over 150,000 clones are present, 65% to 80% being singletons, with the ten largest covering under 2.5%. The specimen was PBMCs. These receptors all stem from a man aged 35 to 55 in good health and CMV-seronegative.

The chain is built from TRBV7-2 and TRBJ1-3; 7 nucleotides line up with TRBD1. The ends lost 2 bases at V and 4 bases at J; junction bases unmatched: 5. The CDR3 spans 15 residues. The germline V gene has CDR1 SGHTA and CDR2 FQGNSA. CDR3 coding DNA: TGTGCCAGCAGCTTATACCGGACAGGAGGAAACACCATATATTTT. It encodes CASSLYRTGGNTIYF.

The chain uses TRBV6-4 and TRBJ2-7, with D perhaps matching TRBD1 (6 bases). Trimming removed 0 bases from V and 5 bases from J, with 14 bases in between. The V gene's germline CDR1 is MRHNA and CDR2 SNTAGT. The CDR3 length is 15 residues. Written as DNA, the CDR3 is TGTGCCAGCAGTGACTCCAGGGGTCCTGGCGACGAGCAGTACTTC. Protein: CASSDSRGPGDEQYF.

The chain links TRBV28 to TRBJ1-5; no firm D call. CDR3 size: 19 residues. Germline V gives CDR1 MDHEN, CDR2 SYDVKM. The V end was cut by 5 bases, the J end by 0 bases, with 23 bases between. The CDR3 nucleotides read TGTGCCAGCAGTCCAACAGACATACCGGCGTGGTATAGCAATCAGCCCCAGCATTTT. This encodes CASSPTDIPAWYSNQPQHF.

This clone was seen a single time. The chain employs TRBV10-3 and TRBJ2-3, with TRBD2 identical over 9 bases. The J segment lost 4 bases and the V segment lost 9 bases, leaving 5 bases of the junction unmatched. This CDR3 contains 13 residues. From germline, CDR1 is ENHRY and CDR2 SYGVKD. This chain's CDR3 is CAILSGSADTQYF. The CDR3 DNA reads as TGTGCCATTCTTAGCGGGAGTGCAGATACGCAGTATTTT.

CDR3 sequence reads: CASSLPRGTEAFF. The CDR3 bases are TGTGCCAGCAGTTTACCTAGGGGGACTGAAGCTTTCTTT. V usage is TRBV6-5 and J usage is TRBJ1-1; TRBD1 is a possible D gene (6 bases). V lost 4 bases and J lost 5, with 11 bases in between. The CDR3 spans 13 residues. CDR1 is MNHEY and CDR2 is SVGAGI in the germline V gene.

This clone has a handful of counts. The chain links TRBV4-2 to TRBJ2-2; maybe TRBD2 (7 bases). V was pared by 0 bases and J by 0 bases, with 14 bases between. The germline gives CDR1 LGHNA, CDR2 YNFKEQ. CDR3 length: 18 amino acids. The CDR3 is CASSQDGGDTANTGELFF. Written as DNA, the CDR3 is TGTGCCAGCAGCCAAGATGGGGGGGACACGGCGAACACCGGGGAGCTGTTTTTT.

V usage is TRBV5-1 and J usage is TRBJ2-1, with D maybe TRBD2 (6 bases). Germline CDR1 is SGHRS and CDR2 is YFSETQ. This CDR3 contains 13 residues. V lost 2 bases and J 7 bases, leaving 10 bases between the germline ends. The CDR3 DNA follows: TGCGCCAGCAGCTTCACGACTAGTAATGAGCAGTTCTTC. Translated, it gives CASSFTTSNEQFF.

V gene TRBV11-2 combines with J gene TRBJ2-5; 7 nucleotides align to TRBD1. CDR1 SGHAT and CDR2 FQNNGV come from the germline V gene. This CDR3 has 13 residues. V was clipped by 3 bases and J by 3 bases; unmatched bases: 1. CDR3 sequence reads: CASSFTGEETQYF. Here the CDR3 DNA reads TGTGCCAGCAGCTTCACAGGGGAAGAGACCCAGTACTTC.

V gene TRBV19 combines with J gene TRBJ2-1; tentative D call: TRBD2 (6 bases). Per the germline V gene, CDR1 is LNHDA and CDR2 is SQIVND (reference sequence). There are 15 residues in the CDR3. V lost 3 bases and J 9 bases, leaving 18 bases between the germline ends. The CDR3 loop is CASSINLAEGSEQFF. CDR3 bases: TGTGCCAGTAGTATCAATCTGGCGGAGGGGAGTGAGCAGTTCTTC.

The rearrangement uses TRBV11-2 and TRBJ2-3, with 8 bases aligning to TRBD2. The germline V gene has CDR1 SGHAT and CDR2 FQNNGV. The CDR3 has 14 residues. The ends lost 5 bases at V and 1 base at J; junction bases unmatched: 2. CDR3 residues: CASSLSGGTDTQYF. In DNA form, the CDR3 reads TGTGCCAGCAGCCTTAGCGGGGGCACAGATACGCAGTATTTT.

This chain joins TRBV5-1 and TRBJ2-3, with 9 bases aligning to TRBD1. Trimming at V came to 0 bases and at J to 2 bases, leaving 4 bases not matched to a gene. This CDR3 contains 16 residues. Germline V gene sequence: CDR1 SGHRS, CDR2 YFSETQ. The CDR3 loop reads CASSLEGQGHTDTQYF. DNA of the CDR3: TGCGCCAGCAGCTTGGAGGGACAGGGACACACAGATACGCAGTATTTT.

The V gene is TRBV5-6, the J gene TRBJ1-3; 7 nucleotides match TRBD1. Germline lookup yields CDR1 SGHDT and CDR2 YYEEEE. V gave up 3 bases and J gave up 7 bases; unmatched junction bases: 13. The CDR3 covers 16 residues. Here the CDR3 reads CASSSNGQRGLNTIYF. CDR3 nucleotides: TGTGCCAGCAGCTCCAATGGACAGAGGGGGCTGAACACCATATATTTT. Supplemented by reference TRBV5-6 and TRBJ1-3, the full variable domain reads DAGVTQSPTHLIKTRGQQVTLRCSPKSGHDTVSWYQQALGQGPQFIFQYYEEEERQRGNFPDRFSGHQFPNYSSELNVNALLLGDSALYLCASSSNGQRGLNTIYFGEGSWLTVV.

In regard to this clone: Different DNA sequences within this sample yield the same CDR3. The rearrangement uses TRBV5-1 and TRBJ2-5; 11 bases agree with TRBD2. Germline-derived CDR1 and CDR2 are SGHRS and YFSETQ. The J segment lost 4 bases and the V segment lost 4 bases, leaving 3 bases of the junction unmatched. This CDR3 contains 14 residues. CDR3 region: CASSLGLAGETQYF. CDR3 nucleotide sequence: TGCGCCAGCAGCCTAGGACTAGCGGGAGAGACCCAGTACTTC.

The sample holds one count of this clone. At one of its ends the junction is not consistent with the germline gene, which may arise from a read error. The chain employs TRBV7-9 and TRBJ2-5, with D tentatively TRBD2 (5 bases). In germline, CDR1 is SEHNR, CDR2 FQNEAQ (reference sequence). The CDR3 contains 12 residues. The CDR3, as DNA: TGTTCCAGCACCATTCCCCCCGGGGCCCAGTACTTC. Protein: CSSTIPPGAQYF.

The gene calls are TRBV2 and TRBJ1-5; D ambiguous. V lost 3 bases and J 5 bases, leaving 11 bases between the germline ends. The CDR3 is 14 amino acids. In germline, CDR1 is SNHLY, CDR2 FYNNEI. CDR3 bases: TGTGCCAGCAGTGATAAAACATCTTATCAGCCCCAGCATTTT. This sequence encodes CASSDKTSYQPQHF.

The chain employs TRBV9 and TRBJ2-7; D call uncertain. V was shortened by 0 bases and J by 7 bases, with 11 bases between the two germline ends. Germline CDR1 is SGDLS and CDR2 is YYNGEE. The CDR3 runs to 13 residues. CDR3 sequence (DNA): TGTGCCAGCAGCGTAGGCGGTACCTTGGAGCAGTACTTC. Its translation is CASSVGGTLEQYF.

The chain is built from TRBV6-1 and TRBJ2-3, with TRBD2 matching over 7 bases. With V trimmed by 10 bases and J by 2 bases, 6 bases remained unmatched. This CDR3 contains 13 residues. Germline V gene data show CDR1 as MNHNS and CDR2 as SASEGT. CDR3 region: CATTGTITDTQYF. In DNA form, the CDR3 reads TGTGCCACCACTGGGACTATCACAGATACGCAGTATTTT.

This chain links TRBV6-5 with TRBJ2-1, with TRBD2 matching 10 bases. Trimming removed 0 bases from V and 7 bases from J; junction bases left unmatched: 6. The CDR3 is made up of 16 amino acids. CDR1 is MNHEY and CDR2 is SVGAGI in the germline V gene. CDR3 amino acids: CASSYSSSGSRNEQFF. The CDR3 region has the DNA TGTGCCAGCAGTTACTCGTCTAGCGGGAGTCGGAATGAGCAGTTCTTC.

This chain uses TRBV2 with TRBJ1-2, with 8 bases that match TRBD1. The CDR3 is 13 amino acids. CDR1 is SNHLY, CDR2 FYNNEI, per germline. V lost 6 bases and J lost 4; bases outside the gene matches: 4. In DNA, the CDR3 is TGTGCCAGCAGACTCGGGACAGGCTATGGCTACACCTTC. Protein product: CASRLGTGYGYTF.

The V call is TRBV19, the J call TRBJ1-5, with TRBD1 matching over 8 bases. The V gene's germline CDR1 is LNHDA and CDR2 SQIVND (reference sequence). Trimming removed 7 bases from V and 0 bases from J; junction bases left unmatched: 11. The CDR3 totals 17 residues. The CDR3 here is CASNVGPGGSSNQPQHF. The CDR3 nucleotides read TGTGCCAGTAACGTGGGTCCAGGGGGCAGTAGCAATCAGCCCCAGCATTTT. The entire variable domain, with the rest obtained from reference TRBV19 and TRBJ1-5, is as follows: DGGITQSPKYLFRKEGQNVTLSCEQNLNHDAMYWYRQDPGQGLRLIYYSQIVNDFQKGDIAEGYSVSREKKESFPLTVTSAQKNPTAFYLCASNVGPGGSSNQPQHFGDGTRLSIL.

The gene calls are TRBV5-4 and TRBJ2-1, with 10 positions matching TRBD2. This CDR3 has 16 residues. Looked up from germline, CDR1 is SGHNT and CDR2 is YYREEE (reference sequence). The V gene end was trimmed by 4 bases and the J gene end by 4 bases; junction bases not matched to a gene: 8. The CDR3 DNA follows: TGTGCCAGCAGCCCCGTCAGGACTAGCGGATACAATGAGCAGTTCTTC. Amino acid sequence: CASSPVRTSGYNEQFF.